Here is one T cell receptor beta chain with its context. The CDR3 spans 15 residues. CDR1 is MNHEY and CDR2 is SVGAGI in the germline V gene. V lost 2 bases to trimming and J lost 0 bases, with 8 bases between them. The data were obtained in a study of chemoradiotherapy in HPV16-positive cancers. Only in-frame clones appear in the TCRdb table, and some are missing; sequencing was by immunoSEQ multiplex PCR. The sample holds 25,000 to 40,000 clones, 70% to 90% seen once. The sequenced sample was blood, obtained from a patient who underwent chemoradiotherapy. This TCR was sampled from a human donor with HPV-associated anogenital cancer. The V call is TRBV6-5, the J call TRBJ1-3; D is perhaps TRBD1 (5 bases). CDR3 amino acids: CASSYAGGSGNTIYF. The CDR3 DNA reads TGTGCCAGCAGTTACGCGGGGGGCTCTGGAAACACCATATATTTT.